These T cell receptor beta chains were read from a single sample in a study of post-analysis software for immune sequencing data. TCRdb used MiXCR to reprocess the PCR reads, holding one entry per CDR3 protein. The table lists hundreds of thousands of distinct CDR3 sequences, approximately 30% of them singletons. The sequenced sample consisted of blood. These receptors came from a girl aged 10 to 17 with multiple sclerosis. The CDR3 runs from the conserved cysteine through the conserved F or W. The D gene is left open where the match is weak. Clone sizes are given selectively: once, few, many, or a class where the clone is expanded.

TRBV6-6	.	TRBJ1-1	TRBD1	TGTGCCAGCAGTACAACAGGGGCCTACACTGAAGCTTTCTTT	CASSTTGAYTEAFF
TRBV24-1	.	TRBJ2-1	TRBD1	TGTGCCACCAGTGAGCCCGGGACAGGGGACTACAATGAGCAGTTCTTC	CATSEPGTGDYNEQFF
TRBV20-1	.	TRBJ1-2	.	TGCAGTGCTAGAACTTTAGGGGATGGCTACACCTTC	CSARTLGDGYTF
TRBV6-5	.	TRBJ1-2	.	TGTGCCAGCAGTTACTCTAGGAATTCGAACTATGGCTACACCTTC	CASSYSRNSNYGYTF
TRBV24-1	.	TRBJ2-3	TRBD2	TGTGCCACCAGTGACCCAAGCAGGGACTACTCAGATACGCAGTATTTT	CATSDPSRDYSDTQYF
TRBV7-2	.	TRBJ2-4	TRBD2	TGTGCCAGTACTAGCGTGGCCAAAAACATTCAGTACTTC	CASTSVAKNIQYF
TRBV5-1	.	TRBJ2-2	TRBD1	TGCGCCAGCAGCTTGTTTACAGGGGGCTCGGGCACCGGGGAGCTGTTTTTT	CASSLFTGGSGTGELFF
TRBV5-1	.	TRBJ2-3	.	TGCGCCAGCAGCTTGGCCCCAACCGACAGTGGGCAGATGACAGATACGCAGTATTTT	CASSLAPTDSGQMTDTQYF
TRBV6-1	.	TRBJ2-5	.	TGTGCCAGCAGCTCCGTTAGGACTCCCCGGGGGACCCAGTACTTC	CASSSVRTPRGTQYF
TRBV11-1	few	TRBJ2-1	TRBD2	TGTGCCAGCAGCTTAGCGCGGGAGGGGTATCGGTTCTTC	CASSLAREGYRFF
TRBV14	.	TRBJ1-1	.	TGTGCCAGCAGCCCTTCAAGACCCACGGCTTTCTTT	CASSPSRPTAFF
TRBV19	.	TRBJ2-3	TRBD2	TGTGCCAGTAGTATCCTCGGCCGCGGGAGCAGCGATACGCAGTATTTT	CASSILGRGSSDTQYF
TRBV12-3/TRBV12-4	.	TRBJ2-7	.	TGTGCCAGCAGTTTAGGGGTAACAGAGCAGTACTTC	CASSLGVTEQYF
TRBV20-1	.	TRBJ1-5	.	TGCAGTGCTACTAAGTTGGGTAATCGGCCCCAGCATTTT	CSATKLGNRPQHF
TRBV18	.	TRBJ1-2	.	TGTGCCAGCTCACCTAGGGGACCTGGCCCTAACTATGGCTACACCTTC	CASSPRGPGPNYGYTF
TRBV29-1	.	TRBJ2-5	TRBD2	TGCAGCGTTGAAGCTAGCGGGAGCCGAGAGACCCAGTACTTC	CSVEASGSRETQYF
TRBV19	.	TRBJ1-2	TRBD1	TGTGCCACCGGGGACAGGATGACCTATGGCTACACCTTC	CATGDRMTYGYTF
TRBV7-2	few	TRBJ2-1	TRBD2	TGTGCCAGCAGCCCCGTAAGCGGGGGGGTTCATGAGCAGTTCTTC	CASSPVSGGVHEQFF
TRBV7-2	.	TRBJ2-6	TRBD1	TGTGCCAGCAGCTTAAACAGGGGGCGGAGGGCCAACGTCCTGACTTTC	CASSLNRGRRANVLTF
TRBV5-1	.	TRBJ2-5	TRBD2	TGCGCCAGCAGCTTGGCCCCTGCGGGAGGGCCGCAGGAGACCCAGTACTTC	CASSLAPAGGPQETQYF
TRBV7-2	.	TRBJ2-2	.	TGTGCCGTCAGAGGAATGGGGAGAAACACCGGGGAGCTGTTTTTT	CAVRGMGRNTGELFF
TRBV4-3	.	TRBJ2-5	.	TGCGCCAGCAGCCAAGCGATCGCCGAGACCCAGTACTTC	CASSQAIAETQYF
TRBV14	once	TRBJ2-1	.	TGTGCCAGCAGCCAAGATTTACTCGATGAGCAGTTCTTC	CASSQDLLDEQFF
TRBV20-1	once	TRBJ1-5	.	TGCAGTGCCAATGTTCTTTCCGGGAGCAATCAGCCCCAGCATTTT	CSANVLSGSNQPQHF
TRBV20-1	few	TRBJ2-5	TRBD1	TGCAGTGCTCCGAAGGGGGACAGGGGTGAGCAGTACTTC	CSAPKGDRGEQYF
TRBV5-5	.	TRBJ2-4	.	TGTGCCAGCAGCGGGGACGTCCTAGCCAAAAACATTCAGTACTTC	CASSGDVLAKNIQYF
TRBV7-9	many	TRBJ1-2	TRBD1	TGTGCCAGCAGCCAGGACAGGGGGCTAAAGATTAACTATGGCTACACCTTC	CASSQDRGLKINYGYTF
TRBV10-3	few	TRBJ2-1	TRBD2	TGTGCCATCAGTGAGCCTAGCGGGACCCACAATGAGCAGTTCTTC	CAISEPSGTHNEQFF
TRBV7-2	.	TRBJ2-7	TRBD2	TGTGCCAGCAGCCTACTAGCGGGAGACGAGCAGTACTTC	CASSLLAGDEQYF
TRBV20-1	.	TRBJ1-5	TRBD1	TGCAGTGCTAGGACAGGGCCATCCCAGCCCCAGCATTTT	CSARTGPSQPQHF
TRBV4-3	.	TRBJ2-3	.	TGCGCCAGCAGCCAATTTTTGGGAACTAGCACAGATACGCAGTATTTT	CASSQFLGTSTDTQYF
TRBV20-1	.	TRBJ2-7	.	TGCAGTGGCAGAACTGGGGTGGGCGGGATACTCTACGAGCAGTACTTC	CSGRTGVGGILYEQYF
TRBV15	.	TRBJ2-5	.	TGTGCCACCAGCTCCCGGGGGCGTACACAAGAGACCCAGTACTTC	CATSSRGRTQETQYF
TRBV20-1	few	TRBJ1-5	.	TGCAGTGCTAGAGAACCAGCTCATAGCAATCAGCCCCAGCATTTT	CSAREPAHSNQPQHF
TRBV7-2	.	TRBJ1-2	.	TGTGCCAGCAGCTCCCCCCATATGACAGGAGACTATGGCTACACCTTC	CASSSPHMTGDYGYTF
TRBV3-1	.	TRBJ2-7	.	TGTGCCAGCAGCCCCCACCGGCCGGGTGGGAACGCCGAGCAGTACTTC	CASSPHRPGGNAEQYF
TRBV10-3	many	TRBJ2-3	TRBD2	TGTGCCATCAGCCCGGGACTCCGGGAGGCAGATACGCAGTATTTT	CAISPGLREADTQYF
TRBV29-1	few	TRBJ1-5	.	TGCAGCGTTGGTGAGGGGGATCAGCCCCAGCATTTT	CSVGEGDQPQHF
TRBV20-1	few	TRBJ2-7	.	TGCAGTGCTAGAGATGGACCCGAGCAGTACTTC	CSARDGPEQYF
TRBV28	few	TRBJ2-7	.	TGTGCCAGCAGTTTAGGGCAGACTGGGGAGCAGTACTTC	CASSLGQTGEQYF
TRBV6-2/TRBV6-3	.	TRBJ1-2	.	TGTGCCAGCAGTTACTCGTACTATGGCTACACCTTC	CASSYSYYGYTF
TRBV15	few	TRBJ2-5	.	TGTGCCACCAGCAGAGTCAGCCAAGAGACCCAGTACTTC	CATSRVSQETQYF
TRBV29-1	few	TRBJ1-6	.	TGCAGCGTCCAACAGGGTTACAATTCACCCCTCCACTTT	CSVQQGYNSPLHF
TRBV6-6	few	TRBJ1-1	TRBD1	TGTGCCAGCAGTTACCCGCCCGGACAGGGGCGGAACACTGAAGCTTTCTTT	CASSYPPGQGRNTEAFF
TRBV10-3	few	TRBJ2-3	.	TGTGCCATCAGTGAGGCTAGCGTCCCTAGCACAGATACGCAGTATTTT	CAISEASVPSTDTQYF
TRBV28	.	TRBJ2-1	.	TGTGCCAGCAGTTTGAGGTCGACCAACCGGAATGAGCAGTTCTTC	CASSLRSTNRNEQFF
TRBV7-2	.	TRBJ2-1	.	TGTGCCAGCAGCTCCCAGGGGCTTGCGGGCGCTTACAATGAGCAGTTCTTC	CASSSQGLAGAYNEQFF
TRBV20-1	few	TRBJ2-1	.	TGCAGTGCTAGAGGTTCGAGGGAATCCTCCTACAATGAGCAGTTCTTC	CSARGSRESSYNEQFF
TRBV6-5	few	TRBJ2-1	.	TGTGCCAGCAGAAAAGGCGCCCCCTACGAGGGGCAGTTCTTC	CASRKGAPYEGQFF
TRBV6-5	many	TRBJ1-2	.	TGTGCCAGCAGACAGGGAGAGGATGGCTACACCTTC	CASRQGEDGYTF
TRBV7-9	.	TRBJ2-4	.	TGTGCCAGCAGCTTAGTGTCGGTCAGGGGCCCCAAAAACATTCAGTACTTC	CASSLVSVRGPKNIQYF
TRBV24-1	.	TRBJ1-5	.	TGTGCCACCAGTGCCACTGACAGGCAGCCCCAGCATTTT	CATSATDRQPQHF
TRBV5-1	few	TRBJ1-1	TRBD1	TGCGCCAGCAGCAGCCGGACAGGGGCGAATACTGAAGCTTTCTTT	CASSSRTGANTEAFF
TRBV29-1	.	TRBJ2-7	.	TGCAGCGTTAGGTGGCGCGGTTTAAGCTCCTACAATGAGCAGTACTTC	CSVRWRGLSSYNEQYF
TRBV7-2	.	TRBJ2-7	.	TGTGCCAGCAGCCGGGGACATACCTACGAGCAGTACTTC	CASSRGHTYEQYF